This TCR beta chain is from a study of beta chain features in type 1 diabetes. General study findings and limits: There was a moderate but significant shortening of TCRB CDR3s in all four CD4+ subsets of Type 1 diabetes patients. Reduced insertions and increased deletions marked VDJ junctions in type 1 diabetes patients.

The table lists this clone with a few counts. Antigen: not known. Reverse transcription of all isolated RNA meant that expressed TCRB transcripts were sequenced. Here immunoSEQ multiplex PCR was the method, and the copy in TCRdb shows in-frame clones only, minus some. The sample carries 300,000 or so clones, roughly an eighth recorded once. The CDR3 has 12 residues. Trimming removed 6 bases from V and 8 bases from J, with 11 bases in between. CDR1 MNHNS and CDR2 SASEGT come from the germline V gene. Sequenced sample: naive CD4+ T cells from blood. The rearrangement links TRBV6-1 to TRBJ1-5; D gene ambiguous. The TCR sequence derives from a man aged 25-45 years with type 1 diabetes. CDR3 bases: TGTGCCAGCAGGAGAGCCGCGGAGCCCCAGCATTTT. Encoded protein: CASRRAAEPQHF.